This TCR beta chain was sequenced in a study of shared clonotypes between healthy human individuals. Across the whole study: Every donor yielded three CD4 naive, three CD4 memory, two CD8 naive and one CD8 memory plate.

This CDR3 spans 16 amino acids. Germline CDR1 and CDR2: MDHEN and SYDVKM. The J segment lost 1 base and the V segment lost 2 bases, leaving 4 bases of the junction unmatched. Data came from immunoSEQ multiplex PCR; TCRdb stores just in-frame clones and leaves some out. Among about 2.5 million clones listed, 92% were seen once. The genes are TRBV28 and TRBJ2-1, with 8 bases fitting TRBD1. Sequencing was done on a sample of naive CD4+ T cells from PBMCs. The subset is: CD45RA+ positively selected. The sequence was obtained from a man aged 18 to 30 in good health. Some clones in this sample may be carry-over from other donors' samples. The CDR3 DNA reads TGTGCCAGCAGTTTAGTAAACAGGGGGTCCTACAATGAGCAGTTCTTC. Translation gives CASSLVNRGSYNEQFF.